This entry features one TCR beta chain sequence. Its specificity is not known. Trimming at V came to 2 bases and at J to 0 bases, leaving 13 bases not matched to a gene. The V gene's germline CDR1 is SGHTA and CDR2 FQGNSA. This CDR3 has 19 amino acids. The sample is drawn from a study of T cells after yellow fever vaccination. For the study at large: Libraries from low-cell-number fractions were prepared with the SMART-Seq v4 Ultra Low Input RNA kit.

A process of 5'RACE template switching, which added a universal primer site and UMIs, was used to make TCR cDNA. TCRdb re-analysed the 5' RACE reads in MiXCR, keeping a single row per CDR3 protein. The sample has hundreds of thousands of distinct CDR3 sequences, approximately 4% seen once. Findings and caveats of the study: Abundant clonotypes from the bulk population could get into FACS-sorted repertoires as contaminants. Most clones from primary vaccination were detected again post-booster (approximately 97% CD4, roughly 91% CD8).

The sequencing here drew on PBMCs, taken 5 days after the yellow fever booster vaccination. V usage is TRBV7-2 and J usage is TRBJ2-4; 7 bases are shared with TRBD2. The sequence was collected from a man aged 18 to 30 who received the YFV17D yellow fever vaccine. The CDR3 region has the DNA TGTGCCAGCAGCTTAAAGGTCGTAGCGGGTTGGAAAGCCAAAAACATTCAGTACTTC. Encoded protein: CASSLKVVAGWKAKNIQYF.